Listed here are 29 T cell receptor beta chains from one sample, sequenced in a study of blood T cell repertoires in COVID-19. Only in-frame clones appear in the TCRdb table, and some are missing; sequencing was by immunoSEQ multiplex PCR. The sample contains some 80,000 clones, 90% of which appear only once. The specimen was peripheral blood. These receptors originate from a woman older than 75 with active or convalescent COVID-19.

This chain joins TRBV4-1 and TRBJ1-4; D unresolved. CDR1 is MGHRA, CDR2 YSYEKL, per germline. V was clipped by 1 base and J by 2 bases, with 17 bases between them. CDR3 length: 18 amino acids. CDR3 region: CASSQVPPGGPTNEKLFF. In DNA form, the CDR3 reads TGCGCCAGCAGCCAAGTCCCCCCGGGAGGGCCGACTAATGAAAAACTGTTTTTT.

This sequence joins TRBV5-8 and TRBJ2-3, with 11 positions matching TRBD2. V gave up 4 bases and J gave up 3 bases; unmatched junction bases: 4. CDR3 length: 15 amino acids. CDR1 and CDR2 (germline): SGHTS, YDEGEE. This CDR3 reads CASSPIAGGTDTQYF. CDR3 sequence (DNA): TGTGCCAGCAGCCCCATAGCGGGGGGGACAGATACGCAGTATTTT. Together with reference TRBV5-8 and TRBJ2-3, the CDR3 gives the full variable domain: EAGVTQSPTHLIKTRGQQATLRCSPISGHTSVYWYQQALGLGLQFLLWYDEGEERNRGNFPPRFSGRQFPNYSSELNVNALELEDSALYLCASSPIAGGTDTQYFGPGTRLTVL.

Here the CDR3 DNA reads TGTGCCAGCAACCTAGCGGGGGGGACGAACACCGGGGAGCTGTTTTTT. Its translation is CASNLAGGTNTGELFF. The chain joins TRBV13 to TRBJ2-2; 12 nucleotides align to TRBD2. This CDR3 has 16 residues. Germline CDR1 is PRHDT and CDR2 is FYEKMQ (reference sequence). The trim removed 7 bases at V and 0 bases at J, leaving 3 bases unmatched.

This chain joins TRBV30 and TRBJ2-7, with unresolved D. The germline CDR1 and CDR2 sequences are GTSNPN and SVGIG (reference sequence). The CDR3 covers 15 residues. The V end lost 1 base, the J end lost 3 bases, and 16 bases lay between the germline ends. CDR3 DNA sequence: TGTGCCTGGAGTGCGGCAGGCCGGTCCAACTACGAGCAGTACTTC. Residues: CAWSAAGRSNYEQYF.

The chain has TRBV2 and TRBJ2-7; a possible D gene is TRBD2 (6 bases). Per the germline V gene, CDR1 is SNHLY and CDR2 is FYNNEI. The germline V and J ends were trimmed by 8 bases and 3 bases, with 14 bases remaining between them. This CDR3 contains 13 residues. The CDR3 sequence is CASRGTAVYEQYF. The CDR3 DNA sequence: TGTGCCAGCCGCGGGACGGCAGTCTACGAGCAGTACTTC. Combining the CDR3 with reference TRBV2 and TRBJ2-7 gives the whole variable domain EPEVTQTPSHQVTQMGQEVILRCVPISNHLYFYWYRQILGQKVEFLVSFYNNEISEKSEIFDDQFSVERPDGSNFTLKIRSTKLEDSAMYFCASRGTAVYEQYFGPGTRLTVT.

The rearrangement joins TRBV19 to TRBJ2-5; D might be TRBD1 (5 bases). Germline CDR1 LNHDA, CDR2 SQIVND (reference sequence). Trimming stripped 6 bases from V and 5 bases from J, with 16 bases between. This CDR3 comprises 14 residues. CDR3 in DNA: TGTGCCAGTAGCCGTGGGCAGGGAAGCGAGACCCAGTACTTC. It encodes CASSRGQGSETQYF.

This clone was picked up a small number of times. This chain connects TRBV6-2 or TRBV6-3 to TRBJ2-7; no clear D gene. CDR3 length: 14 residues. The V end was cut by 2 bases, the J end by 2 bases, with 10 bases between. CDR1 MNHEY and CDR2 SVGEGT come from the germline V gene. Here the CDR3 reads CASSYASPAYEQYF. CDR3 DNA: TGTGCCAGCAGTTACGCTAGTCCTGCCTACGAGCAGTACTTC.

The chain links TRBV4-1 to TRBJ1-2; D is undetermined. V was shortened by 2 bases and J by 10 bases, with 17 bases between the two germline ends. The CDR3 sequence is 14 residues long. Looked up from germline, CDR1 is MGHRA and CDR2 is YSYEKL. The CDR3, as DNA: TGCGCCAGCAGCCAAAATCCGGGATCCTTCGTCTACACCTTC. Translated: CASSQNPGSFVYTF.

This chain joins TRBV3-1 (or the pseudogene TRBV3-2) and TRBJ2-3, with D uncertain. The CDR3 covers 15 residues. Germline CDR1 is LGHDT and CDR2 is YNNKEL (reference sequence). V was clipped by 8 bases and J by 0 bases, with 15 bases between them. The CDR3 spells CASPQDVSSTDTQYF. The DNA for the CDR3 is TGTGCCAGCCCCCAAGACGTCTCTAGCACAGATACGCAGTATTTT.

The gene calls are TRBV3-1 (or the pseudogene TRBV3-2) and TRBJ1-4; 9 nucleotides line up with TRBD1. The CDR3 has 15 amino acids. From germline, CDR1 is LGHDT and CDR2 YNNKEL (reference sequence). The V and J ends lost 6 bases and 4 bases, in that order; junction bases with no gene match: 6. The CDR3 here is CASSHPGQGNEKLFF. The CDR3, as DNA: TGTGCCAGCAGTCATCCGGGACAGGGTAATGAAAAACTGTTTTTT.

The CDR3 loop is CASNSRLDAVSTDTQYF. The CDR3 nucleotides read TGTGCCAGTAACAGTCGGTTAGACGCAGTAAGCACAGATACGCAGTATTTT. J is TRBJ2-3 and V is TRBV19; D ambiguous. V dropped 7 bases and J dropped 0 bases, with 20 bases sitting between them. The CDR3 runs 17 residues. CDR1 is LNHDA, CDR2 SQIVND, per germline (reference sequence).

V gene TRBV28 combines with J gene TRBJ1-6; D may be TRBD1 (5 bases). The CDR3 is 13 amino acids. Germline V CDR1 and CDR2: MDHEN, SYDVKM. Trimming took off 5 bases at V and 11 bases at J, with 13 bases between the two ends. CDR3 in amino acids: CASSQGFSTPLHF. CDR3 nucleotides: TGTGCCAGCAGTCAGGGCTTCTCGACACCCCTCCACTTT.

This chain links TRBV28 with TRBJ1-3; D remains ambiguous. This CDR3 spans 14 amino acids. Germline V gene data show CDR1 as MDHEN and CDR2 as SYDVKM. Trimming removed 5 bases at V and 0 bases at J, with 8 bases between. This CDR3 reads CASSSWSSGNTIYF. The CDR3 DNA follows: TGTGCCAGCAGTAGTTGGAGCTCTGGAAACACCATATATTTT.

V usage is TRBV15 and J usage is TRBJ1-3; D is unclear. Germline CDR1 and CDR2: LNHNV and YYDKDF (reference sequence). The CDR3 covers 15 residues. Trimming cost V 0 bases and J 4 bases, with 10 bases left between them. The CDR3 reads CATSRDRGSGNTIYF. The DNA for the CDR3 is TGTGCCACCAGCAGAGATCGAGGTTCCGGAAACACCATATATTTT.

The gene calls are TRBV4-2 and TRBJ2-1; TRBD2 aligns across 8 bases. CDR3 length equals 17 residues. In germline, CDR1 is LGHNA, CDR2 YNFKEQ. Trimming took 3 bases from V and 0 from J; bases not matched to a gene: 7. The CDR3 bases are TGTGCCAGCAGCCACGCGACTAGCGCAAGCTCCTACAATGAGCAGTTCTTC. Its translation: CASSHATSASSYNEQFF.

V is TRBV6-5 and J is TRBJ1-3; D call uncertain. Trimming removed 6 bases from V and 2 bases from J, with 5 bases in between. The length of the CDR3 is 12 residues. The germline gives CDR1 MNHEY, CDR2 SVGAGI. The CDR3 spells CASSRTGNTIYF. In DNA form, the CDR3 reads TGTGCCAGCAGCAGGACTGGAAACACCATATATTTT.

V usage is TRBV6-1 and J usage is TRBJ2-7; D is unresolved. CDR3 length: 13 amino acids. Looked up from germline, CDR1 is MNHNS and CDR2 is SASEGT. The V and J ends lost 5 bases and 2 bases respectively, with 10 bases between them. This CDR3 reads CASSPDTPYEQYF. CDR3 DNA sequence: TGTGCCAGCAGTCCCGACACACCCTACGAGCAGTACTTC.

This rearrangement joins TRBV18 to TRBJ1-3; no definite D call. Germline V gene sequence: CDR1 KGHSH, CDR2 LQKENI. CDR3 length: 16 amino acids. The V gene lost 2 bases and the J gene lost 6 bases, with 17 bases spanning the gap. The CDR3 spells CASSPKELNGLNTIYF. The CDR3 bases are TGTGCCAGCTCACCAAAAGAACTCAATGGGCTAAACACCATATATTTT.

The rearrangement joins TRBV28 to TRBJ1-1; TRBD1 matches at 9 bases. The CDR3 runs 18 residues. CDR1 is MDHEN, CDR2 SYDVKM, per germline. Germline trimming cut 5 bases from V and 0 bases from J; bases unmatched to any gene: 13. The CDR3 spells CASSLGSGTGTLNTEAFF. The CDR3 DNA follows: TGTGCCAGCAGTCTTGGATCCGGGACAGGGACCTTGAACACTGAAGCTTTCTTT. Supplemented by reference TRBV28 and TRBJ1-1, the full variable domain reads DVKVTQSSRYLVKRTGEKVFLECVQDMDHENMFWYRQDPGLGLRLIYFSYDVKMKEKGDIPEGYSVSREKKERFSLILESASTNQTSMYLCASSLGSGTGTLNTEAFFGQGTRLTVV.

Only one count was recorded for this clone. The CDR3 sequence is CASSVADNSNQPQHF. In DNA, the CDR3 is TGTGCCAGCAGTGTGGCAGATAATAGCAATCAGCCCCAGCATTTT. The gene calls are TRBV2 and TRBJ1-5, with D hard to call. Per the germline V gene, CDR1 is SNHLY and CDR2 is FYNNEI. Trimming shortened V by 4 bases and J by 0 bases, and 10 bases separated the two germline ends. This CDR3 spans 15 amino acids.

The chain combines TRBV6-9 with TRBJ1-2; TRBD1 matches at 7 bases. In germline, CDR1 is MNHGY, CDR2 SVAAGI. The CDR3 contains 17 residues. V was clipped by 2 bases and J by 1 base; unmatched bases: 10. The CDR3 DNA sequence: TGTGCCAGCAGTTATCTAACTCGGACAGGAGATAACTATGGCTACACCTTC. Translation gives CASSYLTRTGDNYGYTF.

The chain carries TRBV6-5 and TRBJ2-1, with a weak D call TRBD1 (6 bases). V was trimmed by 5 bases and J by 0 bases, leaving 11 bases between them. The CDR3 covers 15 residues. Germline assignment: CDR1 MNHEY and CDR2 SVGAGI. The CDR3 DNA sequence: TGTGCCAGCAGTAGGGAAGGGGGCTCCTACAATGAGCAGTTCTTC. This translates into CASSREGGSYNEQFF.

The chain uses TRBV28 and TRBJ1-2; tentatively, D is TRBD1 (6 bases). The CDR3 has 14 residues. V was cut by 8 bases and J by 7 bases, with 20 bases left in between. Germline V CDR1 and CDR2: MDHEN, SYDVKM. The CDR3 reads CASGGERGQSGYTF. The CDR3 nucleotides read TGTGCCAGCGGGGGGGAACGGGGGCAGTCTGGCTACACCTTC.

The rearrangement joins TRBV4-1 to TRBJ2-1; TRBD2 matches 8 bases. The CDR3 has 17 residues. CDR1 is MGHRA and CDR2 is YSYEKL in the germline V gene. J was trimmed by 7 bases and V by 4 bases; bases with no gene match: 15. CDR3 in amino acids: CASSPPARGGRWNEQFF. CDR3 DNA: TGCGCCAGCAGCCCCCCCGCACGGGGGGGCAGGTGGAATGAGCAGTTCTTC.

V gene TRBV7-9 combines with J gene TRBJ1-6; 7 bases agree with TRBD1. This CDR3 is built from 15 residues. After removal of 3 bases from V and 6 bases from J, the junction contained 5 bases not matched to a gene. Germline lookup yields CDR1 SEHNR and CDR2 FQNEAQ (reference sequence). CDR3 amino acids: CASSFRDSANSPLHF. As DNA, the CDR3 is TGTGCCAGCAGCTTCCGGGACAGCGCTAATTCACCCCTCCACTTT. The full variable domain, its missing parts supplied by reference TRBV7-9 and TRBJ1-6, is DTGVSQNPRHKITKRGQNVTFRCDPISEHNRLYWYRQTLGQGPEFLTYFQNEAQLEKSRLLSDRFSAERPKGSFSTLEIQRTEQGDSAMYLCASSFRDSANSPLHFGNGTRLTVT.

This chain connects TRBV6-5 to TRBJ2-1, with D perhaps matching TRBD1 (6 bases). The CDR3 extends over 15 amino acids. Germline V gives CDR1 MNHEY, CDR2 SVGAGI. V was trimmed by 6 bases and J by 4 bases, leaving 16 bases between them. In DNA, the CDR3 is TGTGCCAGCAGCCACGACAGGAGCACTTACAATGAGCAGTTCTTC. Amino acids: CASSHDRSTYNEQFF.

The V call is TRBV5-1, the J call TRBJ2-3; D not resolved. V lost 0 bases, J lost 2 bases, and 10 bases lay in between. The CDR3 has 15 residues. Germline V gene sequence: CDR1 SGHRS, CDR2 YFSETQ. CDR3 sequence: CASSLDGGNTDTQYF. CDR3 nucleotide sequence: TGCGCCAGCAGCTTGGATGGCGGAAACACAGATACGCAGTATTTT.

The V call is TRBV28, the J call TRBJ2-7; tentatively, D is TRBD2 (6 bases). V was trimmed by 5 bases and J by 3 bases, leaving 17 bases between them. The CDR3 extends over 15 amino acids. CDR1 is MDHEN, CDR2 SYDVKM, per germline. CDR3 amino acids: CASSEPGTGVYEQYF. CDR3 sequence (DNA): TGTGCCAGCAGTGAACCCGGGACTGGAGTCTACGAGCAGTACTTC.

The rearrangement joins TRBV7-6 to TRBJ2-2; tentative D call: TRBD2 (6 bases). CDR3 length: 17 residues. Germline CDR1 is SGHVS and CDR2 is FNYEAQ. V was pared by 5 bases and J by 1 base, with 17 bases between. This CDR3 reads CASSKPSPGGNTGELFF. The CDR3 bases are TGTGCCAGCAGCAAGCCTAGCCCCGGGGGGAACACCGGGGAGCTGTTTTTT.